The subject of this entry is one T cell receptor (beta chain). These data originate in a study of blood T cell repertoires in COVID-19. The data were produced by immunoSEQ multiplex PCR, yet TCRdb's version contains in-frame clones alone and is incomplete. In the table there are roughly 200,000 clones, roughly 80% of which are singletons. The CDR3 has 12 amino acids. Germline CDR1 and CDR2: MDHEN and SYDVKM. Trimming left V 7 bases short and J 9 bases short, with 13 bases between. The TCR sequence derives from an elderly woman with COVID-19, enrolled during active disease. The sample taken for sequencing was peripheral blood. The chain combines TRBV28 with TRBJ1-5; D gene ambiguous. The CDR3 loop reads CASTYGSGPQHF. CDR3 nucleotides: TGTGCCAGCACATACGGATCGGGGCCCCAGCATTTT.